This T cell receptor (beta chain) was recorded in a study of cytomegalovirus exposure and HLA in healthy donors (dated by TCRdb to 2016 to 2017). Looking at the study overall: An earlier analysis of some 620 of the donors reported approximately 280 Gb of sequence data and 95 million to 130 million unique TCR beta sequences obtained from around 180 million T cells. An early release covering around 630 HLA-typed donors comprised approximately 290 gigabases of sequencing data and roughly 86 million unique TCR sequences. The genetic ancestry cluster associated with self-reported Caucasian donors included 65% to 90% of the roughly 400 genotyped donors. The study was designed to test whether signatures of past pathogen exposure could be identified by cataloging public T cell receptors. The study used immunosequencing to profile the T cell repertoires of approximately 630 subjects and linked those repertoires to cytomegalovirus serostatus. In addition to the first cohort of 666 subjects, a separate validation cohort of 130 or so different subjects was used. To predict cytomegalovirus infection status, the study brought together high-throughput TCR immunosequencing, statistical association of individual TCRs with disease status, and machine learning. A later analysis re-examined previously published TCR beta repertoires from more than 650 donors and added high-resolution HLA genotyping to investigate patterns of TCR occurrence. The later analysis used no new phenotypic data to find candidate immune exposures, relying instead on TCR beta sequences and their occurrence across donors. In an earlier analysis of a few hundred of the donors, high-throughput TCR beta sequencing was used to judge whether each TCR beta V gene segment behaved as functional or pseudogenic. Donor age, sex, ethnicity and CMV serostatus were collected together with the repertoire data. A later genetic analysis used genome-wide SNP genotypes for about 65% of the roughly 700 donors, treating that subset as a discovery cohort. All discovery cohort repertoires had been generated on a single sequencing platform. HLA typing included class I and class II loci at four-digit resolution. The number of typed donors differed by locus: roughly 620-630 for A, B, C, DRB1 and DQB1; approximately 520 for DQA1; some 610 for DPA1; and 400 to 480 for DPB1. About five DR-DQ haplotypes were handled as single units for association and clustering because linkage in the cohort was strong. On average, roughly 240,000 unique TCR beta nucleotide sequences were sequenced per donor among 398 genotyped donors of the cohort, with about 17% of those sequences being non-productive.

V ends up 5 bases short and J 5 bases short, with an unmatched junction base count of 6. Via the germline V gene, CDR1 is SQVTM and CDR2 ANQGSEA. Including the terminal cysteine and phenylalanine, the CDR3 comprises 13 residues. Only the CDR3 region is kept as DNA, spanning 39 bases read in frame from base 1. Receptor amplification or capture employed the immunoSEQ multiplex PCR assay. A mixture of 60 forward primers for TCR Vbeta segments and 13 reverse primers for TCR Jbeta segments was used in the multiplex PCR. The CDR3 region of rearranged TCR beta genes was amplified from genomic DNA with a multiplex PCR assay. The Illumina HiSeq System was used to sequence the amplified TCR beta libraries as 87-base-pair reads. The paper's data handling went like this. A later analysis counted tens of millions of unique TCR beta chains across the 550 to 700 repertoires, and 10 million to 12 million of these chains were shared by at least two donors. A nearest-neighbor algorithm error-corrected the raw reads and collapsed the reads into unique sequences, merging closely related sequences to remove PCR and sequencing errors. Alignment of CDR3 sequences to IMGT reference sequences was used to assign V, D and J gene segments. For a sequence to be retained, at least a six-nucleotide match to both a V gene segment and a J gene segment was required. Rearrangements were classified as productive when the CDR3 lacked stop codons and remained in frame with V and J, and all other rearrangements were classified as non-productive. CDR3 was defined according to IMGT convention as the region running from the second conserved V-encoded cysteine to the conserved J-encoded phenylalanine. The earlier analysis of about 640 of the donors excluded any sequence lacking an unambiguous match to a single V gene segment. In an earlier analysis of a few hundred of the donors, a V segment was called functional when productive rearrangements were above 56.7%, and segregating when the standard deviation between donors exceeded 5%. A statistical classification framework was built for diagnosing cytomegalovirus status from the catalog of TCR beta chain sequences. V and J gene assignment, in a later analysis, came from comparing TCR nucleotide sequences with IMGT/GENE-DB human TR gene sequences. Using the TCRdist pipeline, a later analysis assigned CDR3 sequences along with most-parsimonious VDJ recombination scenarios. In a later analysis, every TCR beta chain was defined by the combination of its CDR3 amino acid sequence and its V-gene family, and reads without a unique V-gene family were dropped. In a later analysis, fewer than 600 highly shared, low-generation-probability nucleotide sequences were removed to address suspected cross-contamination and a sequencing artifact. In a later analysis, a clonal expansion index was calculated for each public chain from normalized within-repertoire ranks of inferred template counts. In a later analysis, generation probabilities were computed with a VDJ recombination model fitted to out-of-frame rearrangements, and the resulting probabilities were checked against IGoR. In a later analysis, TCR-TCR, TCR-HLA and TCR-CMV co-occurrence was scored with hypergeometric tests, and a repertoire-size bias correction was applied to TCR pairs. False discovery rates were estimated in a later analysis by permuting HLA or CMV assignments 20 times. In a later analysis, co-occurring TCRs were grouped with DBSCAN, and TCRdist sequence similarity was added when clustering was performed within HLA-allele-positive subsets. For co-occurrence clustering, repertoires with fewer than 30,000 or more than 120,000 public chains were excluded, along with four or five repertoires with anomalous nucleotide sharing. Sourced from immuneACCESS, this table was stored by TCRdb with only in-frame sequences that have V and J called. A share of the clones is absent; for the studies checked, an unresolved V gene accounts for under half, and the remainder has no known explanation. V, J and clone size were drawn from that table, and D and trimming were deduced from the DNA. For this sample there are 200,000 or so clones; around 76% appear just once. Clones ranked in the top ten supply under 0.8% of the sample.

The paper's findings and limits, for the study overall: A few of the identified cytomegalovirus-associated TCR beta chains were confirmed in vitro to be specific for cytomegalovirus antigens. A later analysis found that HLA-associated TCR beta chains were more clonally expanded and had lower generation probabilities than equally common non-associated chains. Cytomegalovirus status was reported to be diagnosed by the classifier with high specificity and sensitivity in both the original and validation cohorts. The only immune exposure information available for the cohort was CMV serostatus. A total of 150 to 200 TCR beta chains were listed by the study as associated with cytomegalovirus. Most TCR sequences were seen in very few donors, while some public TCRs were found in many individuals. Only TCR beta chains were sequenced in this cohort, and the absence of alpha or paired-chain data limited detectable features. Over 15 rarely observed V segments, including chromosome 9 orphons, were excluded from the earlier analysis of about 500 of the donors because counts were too low. A further reported finding was that TCR beta sequences accurately predicted the HLA-A and HLA-B alleles for most subjects in the first cohort. A later analysis associated about 17,000 TCR beta sequences with specific HLA alleles at a false discovery rate of 0.05. Some IMGT-functional V segments, including TRBV6-2 and TRBV6-3, could not be told apart with the 87-base-pair reads, so those segments were excluded. Linkage disequilibrium might explain the correlated functional status among segregating V segments, but an unknown experimental factor could not be excluded. In an earlier analysis of a few hundred of the donors, most TCR beta V segments were observed in productive rearrangements about 87% or about 30% of the time, broadly matching IMGT annotations. A later analysis found that TCR association rates varied across HLA loci, with DRB1 alleles showing the most associated TCRs and HLA-C alleles the fewest. In a later analysis, several top co-occurrence clusters were reported to appear linked to parvovirus B19, influenza, CMV and Epstein-Barr virus. Sequencing depth was assumed to be roughly uniform across donors in the presence/absence analyses, though that assumption may not hold. Because some donors lacked HLA typing at each locus, the association tests relied only on the typed subset. A group of highly shared sequence variants was considered likely to be a technical artifact of the sequencing pipeline. V-gene and J-gene trimming of TCR beta chains was associated with a missense DCLRE1C variant in a later genetic analysis, and the association was replicated in an independent cohort. A later analysis found that most CMV-associated TCR beta chains appeared HLA-restricted, with HLA associations seemingly driven largely by CMV exposure. The authors suggested that the approach could potentially be extended to other disease states and immunological phenotypes. According to a later genetic analysis, donors in an Asian-associated ancestry cluster had fewer N-insertions in productive TCRs than the approximately 700-donor mean. When HLA alleles, especially DR and DQ, strongly co-occurred, attributing TCR associations to individual alleles was difficult.

In total, approximately 690 healthy bone marrow donors made up the cohort. At the time of sampling, every cohort member was nominally healthy, though immune exposures that went unrecorded were likely present. The donor tested CMV seronegative and was one of the 352 seronegative cohort members. A peripheral blood sample was provided by each donor, and peripheral blood mononuclear cells were used for TCR beta sequencing. Genomic DNA extraction from the blood cell samples was performed with the Qiagen DNeasy Blood Extraction Kit. This clone was detected only a few times. This clone's antigen is unknown. Base qualities are not at hand, and no much larger clone is one base apart.

This chain joins TRBV29-1 to TRBJ2-5, with 9 central nucleotides matching TRBD1. The clonotype originates from a man between 18 and 29 years old in good health and CMV-seronegative. Sequencing input: PBMCs. The CDR3 region reads CSVNRGLGETQYF. The DNA is as follows: TGCAGCGTTAACAGGGGGCTCGGGGAGACCCAGTACTTC.